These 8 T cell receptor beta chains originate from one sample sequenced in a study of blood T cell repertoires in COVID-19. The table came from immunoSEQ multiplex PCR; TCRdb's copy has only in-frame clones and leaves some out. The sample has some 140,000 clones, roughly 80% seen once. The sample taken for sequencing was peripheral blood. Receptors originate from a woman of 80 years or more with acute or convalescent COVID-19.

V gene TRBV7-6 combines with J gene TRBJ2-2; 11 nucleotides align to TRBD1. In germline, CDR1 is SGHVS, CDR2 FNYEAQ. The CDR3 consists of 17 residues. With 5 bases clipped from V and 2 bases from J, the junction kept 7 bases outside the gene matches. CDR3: CASSPWTGGRNTGELFF. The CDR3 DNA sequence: TGTGCCAGCAGCCCGTGGACAGGGGGCAGAAACACCGGGGAGCTGTTTTTT.

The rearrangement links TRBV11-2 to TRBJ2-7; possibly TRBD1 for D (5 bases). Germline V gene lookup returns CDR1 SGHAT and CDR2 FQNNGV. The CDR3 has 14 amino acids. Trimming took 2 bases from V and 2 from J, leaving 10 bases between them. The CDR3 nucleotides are TGTGCCAGCAGCTTAATTGTAGGGGCCTACGAGCAGTACTTC. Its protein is CASSLIVGAYEQYF.

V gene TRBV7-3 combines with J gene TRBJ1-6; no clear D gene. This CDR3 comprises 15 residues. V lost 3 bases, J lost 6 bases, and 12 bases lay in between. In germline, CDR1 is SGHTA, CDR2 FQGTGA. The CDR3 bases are TGTGCCAGCAGCTTGAGGGCGTCGGCTAATTCACCCCTCCACTTT. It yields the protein CASSLRASANSPLHF.

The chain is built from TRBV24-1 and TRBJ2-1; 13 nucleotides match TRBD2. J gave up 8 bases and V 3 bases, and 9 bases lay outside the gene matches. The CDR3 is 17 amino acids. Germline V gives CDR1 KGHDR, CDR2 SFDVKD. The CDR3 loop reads CATSDPGTSGKVDEQFF. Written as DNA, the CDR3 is TGTGCCACCAGTGATCCTGGGACTAGCGGGAAGGTGGATGAGCAGTTCTTC.

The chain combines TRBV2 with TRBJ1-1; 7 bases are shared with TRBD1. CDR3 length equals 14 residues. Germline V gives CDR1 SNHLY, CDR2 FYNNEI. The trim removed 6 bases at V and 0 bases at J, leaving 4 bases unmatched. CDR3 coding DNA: TGTGCCAGCAGGGGGACAGTTTTGAACACTGAAGCTTTCTTT. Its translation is CASRGTVLNTEAFF.

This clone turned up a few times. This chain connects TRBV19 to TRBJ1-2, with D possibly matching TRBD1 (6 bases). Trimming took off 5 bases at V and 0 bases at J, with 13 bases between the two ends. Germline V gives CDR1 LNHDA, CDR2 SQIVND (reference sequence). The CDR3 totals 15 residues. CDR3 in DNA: TGTGCCAGTAGTGTACCGGGACACACTAACTATGGCTACACCTTC. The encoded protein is CASSVPGHTNYGYTF.

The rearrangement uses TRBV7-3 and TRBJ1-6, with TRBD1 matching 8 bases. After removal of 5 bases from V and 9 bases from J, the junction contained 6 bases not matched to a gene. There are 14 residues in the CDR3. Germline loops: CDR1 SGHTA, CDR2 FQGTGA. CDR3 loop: CASSLDRGISPLHF. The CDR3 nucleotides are TGTGCCAGCAGCCTAGACAGGGGAATTTCACCCCTCCACTTT.

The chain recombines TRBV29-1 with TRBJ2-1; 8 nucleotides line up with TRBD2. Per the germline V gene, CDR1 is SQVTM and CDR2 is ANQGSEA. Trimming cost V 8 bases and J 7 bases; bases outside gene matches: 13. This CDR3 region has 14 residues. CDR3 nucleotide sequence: TGCAGCCACGGACGGGGGGGGGCCGAAAATGAGCAGTTCTTC. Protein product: CSHGRGGAENEQFF.